One T cell receptor beta chain is described in this entry. The data stem from a study of identical twins. TCRdb re-analysed the 5' RACE reads in MiXCR, keeping a single row per CDR3 protein. The sample contains some 250,000 distinct CDR3 sequences, roughly 13% of which appear only once. This CDR3 contains 14 residues. The ends were cut back, 5 bases at V and 5 bases at J, with 15 bases in the middle. Germline V CDR1 and CDR2: SGHAT, FQNNGV. The donors were all healthy and Caucasian. These data also featured in a second study, about yellow fever vaccine responses in identical twins.

Sequencing was carried out using memory (CD45RO+) T cells sorted from blood. This TCR was sampled from a woman aged 18 to 35 in good health. V is TRBV11-2 and J is TRBJ2-5; D could derive from TRBD1 or TRBD2 (7 bases each). The CDR3 bases are TGTGCCAGCAGCACCAGGGGGGGGCAGGAGACCCAGTACTTC. It is translated as CASSTRGGQETQYF. Full variable domain (outside the CDR3, taken from reference TRBV11-2 and TRBJ2-5): EAGVAQSPRYKIIEKRQSVAFWCNPISGHATLYWYQQILGQGPKLLIQFQNNGVVDDSQLPKDRFSAERLKGVDSTLKIQPAKLEDSAVYLCASSTRGGQETQYFGPGTRLLVL.